The 19 T cell receptor beta chains below come from one sample, sequenced in a study of cytomegalovirus exposure and HLA in healthy donors. The PCR employed 60 Vbeta primers together with 13 Jbeta primers. TCRdb keeps only in-frame clones here, not all; method: immunoSEQ multiplex PCR. The data show 150,000 to 200,000 clones, with around 76% seen just once and approximately 6.9% held by the top ten. The sequencing input was PBMCs. All receptors derive from a man aged 40-49 years in good health and CMV-seropositive.

The CDR3 nucleotides read TGTGCTAGTGGTTTGATAGACAGCTTGACTAACTATGGCTACACCTTC. It specifies CASGLIDSLTNYGYTF. The genes are TRBV12-5 and TRBJ1-2, with D perhaps matching TRBD1 (5 bases). The V and J ends lost 2 bases and 0 bases respectively, with 13 bases between them. Germline V gives CDR1 LGHNT, CDR2 FRNRAP. The CDR3 runs 16 residues.

V usage is TRBV18 and J usage is TRBJ1-5, with 7 bases matching TRBD1. The CDR3 totals 15 residues. Trimming at V came to 3 bases and at J to 1 base, leaving 3 bases not matched to a gene. From germline, CDR1 is KGHSH and CDR2 LQKENI. In DNA form, the CDR3 reads TGTGCCAGCTCACCGGGGACAGCCAGCAATCAGCCCCAGCATTTT. Amino acids: CASSPGTASNQPQHF.

The rearrangement links TRBV4-3 to TRBJ1-1; 12 nucleotides align to TRBD1. Per germline, CDR1 LGHNA and CDR2 YSLEER. The CDR3 runs 21 residues. V lost 1 base to trimming and J lost 1 base; unmatched junction nucleotides: 16. CDR3 DNA sequence: TGCGCCAGCAGCCAAGTTTTGGGCTTTTGGGACAGGGGGCTGAGGAACACTGAAGCTTTCTTT. Its translation: CASSQVLGFWDRGLRNTEAFF.

The chain recombines TRBV5-6 with TRBJ2-5; the D gene is possibly TRBD1 (6 bases). The CDR3 contains 15 residues. Trimming took off 2 bases at V and 4 bases at J, with 15 bases between the two ends. Per germline, CDR1 SGHDT and CDR2 YYEEEE. As DNA, the CDR3 is TGTGCCAGCAGCTTCGCTGGGACACCAGCAGAGACCCAGTACTTC. Protein sequence: CASSFAGTPAETQYF.

This chain connects TRBV6-4 to TRBJ2-5; D is ambiguous. The J call could be wrong; TRBJ2-7 is a better fit for the DNA end. The CDR3 runs to 14 residues. CDR1 and CDR2 (germline): MRHNA, SNTAGT. CDR3 in DNA: TGTGCCAGCAGTGGCCCTCAATGTCCCTACGAGCAGTACTTC. As protein: CASSGPQCPYEQYF.

The gene calls are TRBV25-1 and TRBJ1-2, with no clear D. The CDR3 is 11 residues long. Germline V gives CDR1 MGHDK, CDR2 SYGVNS. V dropped 4 bases and J dropped 7 bases, with 7 bases sitting between them. For the CDR3, the DNA is TGTGCCAGCAGTGCGGGAAGTGGCTACACCTTC. Amino acid sequence: CASSAGSGYTF.

In this sample, this clone turned up a few times. The chain recombines TRBV29-1 with TRBJ2-1; D gene uncertain. CDR1 and CDR2 from the germline V gene are SQVTM and ANQGSEA. The length of the CDR3 is 14 residues. Trimming cost V 1 base and J 1 base, with 8 bases left between them. CDR3 in amino acids: CSVEATVSYNEQFF. CDR3 nucleotide sequence: TGCAGCGTTGAAGCTACCGTATCCTACAATGAGCAGTTCTTC.

In its sample, this clone was seen a few times. This sequence joins TRBV5-6 and TRBJ2-5, with D unresolved. The DNA end is a closer match to TRBJ2-7, so the J assignment may be wrong. CDR3 size: 14 residues. Germline CDR1 and CDR2: SGHDT and YYEEEE. The CDR3 reads CASSLGMGAYEQYF. The CDR3 bases are TGTGCCAGCAGCTTGGGAATGGGCGCCTACGAGCAGTACTTC.

The rearrangement joins TRBV5-6 to TRBJ2-5, with 12 positions matching TRBD1. This CDR3 is built from 16 residues. Unmatched junction bases numbered 9, after V lost 2 bases and J lost 7 bases. Germline V CDR1 and CDR2: SGHDT, YYEEEE. This CDR3 reads CASSFGTGGQGGTQYF. CDR3 sequence (DNA): TGTGCCAGCAGCTTCGGGACAGGGGGCCAGGGGGGGACCCAGTACTTC.

The CDR3 DNA follows: TGTGCCAGCAGCTTAGGCCTGGGGGGGAGATCCTACGAGCAGTACTTC. It specifies CASSLGLGGRSYEQYF. The chain combines TRBV13 with TRBJ2-7; TRBD2 agrees at 7 bases. CDR3 length: 16 amino acids. Per germline, CDR1 PRHDT and CDR2 FYEKMQ (reference sequence). With 0 bases clipped from V and 1 base from J, the junction kept 6 bases outside the gene matches.

V is TRBV5-4 and J is TRBJ2-6; no firm D call. The germline V gene encodes CDR1 SGHNT and CDR2 YYREEE (reference sequence). This CDR3 spans 16 amino acids. The germline V and J ends were trimmed by 4 bases and 2 bases, with 13 bases remaining between them. The CDR3 DNA reads as TGTGCCAGCAGCCTCCCGGGTCGGGCTGGGGCCAACGTCCTGACTTTC. Translation: CASSLPGRAGANVLTF.

The rearrangement joins TRBV30 to TRBJ2-2, with TRBD1 identical over 7 bases. Germline V gene sequence: CDR1 GTSNPN, CDR2 SVGIG (reference sequence). The CDR3 spans 12 residues. CDR3 DNA sequence: TGTTCTGGGACAGCCAACACCGGGGAGCTGTTTTTT. Its translation: CSGTANTGELFF.

The chain links TRBV4-1 to TRBJ1-1, with D perhaps TRBD1 (5 bases). This CDR3 has 13 residues. The germline gives CDR1 MGHRA, CDR2 YSYEKL. V shed 1 base and J shed 9 bases, with 12 bases lying between them. CDR3 loop: CASSQGGSPQAFF. The CDR3 bases are TGCGCCAGCAGCCAAGGGGGCTCACCGCAAGCTTTCTTT.

The rearrangement links TRBV4-3 to TRBJ1-2, with unresolved D. This CDR3 contains 13 residues. V lost 1 base, J lost 5 bases, and 8 bases lay in between. Germline V gene lookup returns CDR1 LGHNA and CDR2 YSLEER. CDR3 DNA: TGCGCCAGCAGCCAAGCCGAGGGTTATGGCTACACCTTC. Translated: CASSQAEGYGYTF.

The rearrangement links TRBV10-3 to TRBJ2-5; 9 bases fit TRBD1. The J call may be incorrect, as the DNA end agrees better with TRBJ2-7. CDR1 is ENHRY and CDR2 is SYGVKD in the germline V gene. There are 16 residues in the CDR3. The CDR3 loop is CAISPGQGTAYYEQYF. CDR3 DNA: TGTGCCATCAGCCCAGGACAGGGGACCGCATACTACGAGCAGTACTTC.

This chain connects TRBV30 to TRBJ1-6, with a tentative D call TRBD1 (6 bases). Looked up from germline, CDR1 is GTSNPN and CDR2 is SVGIG (reference sequence). Trimming cost V 3 bases and J 4 bases, with 25 bases left between them. The CDR3 loop spans 19 amino acids. CDR3 coding DNA: TGTGCCTGGAGGGACCGCACCGGGACAAGGGAGCGATATAATTCACCCCTCCACTTT. Its translation: CAWRDRTGTRERYNSPLHF.

The chain recombines TRBV5-6 with TRBJ2-7, with 7 bases identical to TRBD1. The germline gives CDR1 SGHDT, CDR2 YYEEEE. The J segment lost 2 bases and the V segment lost 3 bases, leaving 8 bases of the junction unmatched. CDR3 size: 15 residues. CDR3 in amino acids: CASSSRQGFTYEQYF. The DNA of the CDR3 is TGTGCCAGCAGCTCCCGACAGGGATTTACCTACGAGCAGTACTTC.

This clone has just a few counts. The rearrangement uses TRBV11-3 and TRBJ2-3; tentatively, D is TRBD2 (7 bases). The ends were cut back, 6 bases at V and 4 bases at J, with 20 bases in the middle. The CDR3 has 16 amino acids. Germline V gene sequence: CDR1 SGHNT, CDR2 YENEEA. CDR3 DNA: TGTGCCAGCAGTTTGGGGGGGGGCGGTCTCGCAGATACGCAGTATTTT. Translating it yields CASSLGGGGLADTQYF.

The chain has TRBV27 and TRBJ2-3; 10 bases align to TRBD1. The CDR3 runs to 16 residues. V lost 4 bases and J lost 1; bases outside the gene matches: 5. Germline CDR1 reads MNHEY; CDR2 reads SMNVEV (reference sequence). CDR3 nucleotide sequence: TGTGCCAGCAGTTCGGGACAGGGGAGAGGCACAGATACGCAGTATTTT. It encodes CASSSGQGRGTDTQYF.